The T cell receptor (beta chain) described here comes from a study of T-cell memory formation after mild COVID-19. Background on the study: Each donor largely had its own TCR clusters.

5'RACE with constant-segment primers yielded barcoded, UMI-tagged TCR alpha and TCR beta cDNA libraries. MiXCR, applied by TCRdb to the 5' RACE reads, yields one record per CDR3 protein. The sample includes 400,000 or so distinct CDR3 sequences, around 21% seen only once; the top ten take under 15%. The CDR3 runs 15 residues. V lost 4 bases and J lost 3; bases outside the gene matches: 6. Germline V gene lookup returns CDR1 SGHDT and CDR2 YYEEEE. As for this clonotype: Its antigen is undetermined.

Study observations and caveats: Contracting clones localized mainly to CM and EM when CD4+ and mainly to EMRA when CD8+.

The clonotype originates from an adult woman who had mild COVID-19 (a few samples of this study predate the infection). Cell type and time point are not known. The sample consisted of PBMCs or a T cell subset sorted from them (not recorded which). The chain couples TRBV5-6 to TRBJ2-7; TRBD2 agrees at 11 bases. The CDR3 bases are TGTGCCAGCAGCACTAGCGGGAGTGAGTTCTACGAGCAGTACTTC. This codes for CASSTSGSEFYEQYF.